The 30 T cell receptor beta chains presented below share a single source sample, sequenced in a study of neurological immune-mediated disorders. Indicated time point: longitudinal time-point 2. TCRdb fed the 5' RACE reads into MiXCR, producing one record per CDR3 protein. The sample includes approximately 80,000 distinct CDR3 sequences, nearly 6% of them seen just once. The sample taken for sequencing was PBMCs. The receptors shown here come from a woman aged 60-75 years with multiple sclerosis.

This clonotype was detected ten times or more. The rearrangement joins TRBV5-1 to TRBJ2-3; D call uncertain. Germline V gene data show CDR1 as SGHRS and CDR2 as YFSETQ. The CDR3 spans 14 residues. The germline V and J ends were trimmed by 0 bases and 4 bases, with 9 bases remaining between them. This CDR3 is CASSLGGRADTQYF. The CDR3 DNA reads as TGCGCCAGCAGCTTGGGTGGCAGAGCAGATACGCAGTATTTT.

This clonotype appeared many times. The genes are TRBV7-9 and TRBJ2-7, with D tentatively TRBD2 (6 bases). The germline V and J ends were trimmed by 4 bases and 4 bases, with 17 bases remaining between them. Germline values: CDR1 SEHNR, CDR2 FQNEAQ (reference sequence). The CDR3 is 15 residues long. The CDR3 protein is CASSWGRLVVYEQYF. Here the CDR3 DNA reads TGTGCCAGCAGCTGGGGGAGACTAGTCGTGTACGAGCAGTACTTC.

This clonotype was recorded many times. This chain links TRBV5-1 with TRBJ1-1; 8 bases fit TRBD1. Germline CDR1 reads SGHRS; CDR2 reads YFSETQ. CDR3 size: 16 residues. V lost 4 bases and J lost 6; bases outside the gene matches: 14. Written as DNA, the CDR3 is TGCGCCAGCAGCCCGGAGCCCGGACAGGGTGGGGCTGAAGCTTTCTTT. Encoded protein: CASSPEPGQGGAEAFF.

Ten or more counts support this clonotype. The chain carries TRBV5-1 and TRBJ1-4; D perhaps matches TRBD1 (5 bases). The CDR3 is 16 residues long. V was pared by 0 bases and J by 6 bases, with 15 bases between. From germline, CDR1 is SGHRS and CDR2 YFSETQ. As DNA, the CDR3 is TGCGCCAGCAGCTTGGCTGGAAGCGTGGGGGATGAAAAACTGTTTTTT. It is translated as CASSLAGSVGDEKLFF.

This clonotype was observed at least ten times. This chain connects TRBV20-1 to TRBJ2-1; no reliable D call. The length of the CDR3 is 13 residues. Trimming took off 1 base at V and 5 bases at J, with 9 bases between the two ends. Germline CDR1 is DFQATT and CDR2 is SNEGSKA (reference sequence). The CDR3, as DNA: TGCAGTGCTAGAGGGGGAATGGACAATGAGCAGTTCTTC. Its protein product is CSARGGMDNEQFF.

The chain's CDR3 is CASSQRQGEIFRHEQYF. The CDR3, as DNA: TGTGCCAGCTCACAACGACAGGGGGAGATCTTTCGGCACGAGCAGTACTTC. The rearrangement joins TRBV18 to TRBJ2-7; 9 bases map to TRBD1. With V trimmed by 4 bases and J by 5 bases, 15 bases remained unmatched. The CDR3 spans 17 residues. The germline V gene encodes CDR1 KGHSH and CDR2 LQKENI.

This clonotype was detected ten times or more. The chain joins TRBV9 to TRBJ1-2; 9 bases agree with TRBD1. V shed 0 bases, J shed 4 bases, and the junction held 7 bases outside the gene matches. This CDR3 has 16 residues. Germline V gives CDR1 SGDLS, CDR2 YYNGEE. Here the CDR3 DNA reads TGTGCCAGCAGCGTAGCAATGGGACAGGGCGTCTATGGCTACACCTTC. This gives the protein CASSVAMGQGVYGYTF.

This clonotype was observed at least ten times. The chain recombines TRBV7-2 with TRBJ2-1; D ambiguous. CDR1 SGHTA and CDR2 FQGNSA come from the germline V gene. CDR3 size: 12 residues. V dropped 5 bases and J dropped 5 bases, with 7 bases sitting between them. CDR3 nucleotide sequence: TGTGCCAGCAGCGGAACAAACAATGAGCAGTTCTTC. Its translation: CASSGTNNEQFF.

This clonotype appeared many times. A single base separates this from a much larger clone, so it may be a read error. The chain recombines TRBV27 with TRBJ2-7, with 7 bases lining up with TRBD2. V lost 6 bases, J lost 4 bases, and 0 bases stayed unmatched. In germline, CDR1 is MNHEY, CDR2 SMNVEV (reference sequence). This CDR3 is built from 11 residues. The CDR3: CASRGGYEQYF. The DNA for the CDR3 is TGTGCCAGCAGGGGGGGGTACGAGCAGTACTTC.

This clonotype was recorded many times. The rearrangement uses TRBV20-1 and TRBJ1-2; weak D call: TRBD1 (6 bases). There are 12 residues in the CDR3. V was trimmed by 6 bases and J by 2 bases, leaving 10 bases between them. The V gene's germline CDR1 is DFQATT and CDR2 SNEGSKA (reference sequence). CDR3 sequence: CSARTGNYGYTF. CDR3 nucleotides: TGCAGTGCGAGAACAGGGAACTATGGCTACACCTTC.

This clonotype was seen many times. The chain links TRBV5-1 to TRBJ2-2, with 9 bases that match TRBD2. The V and J ends lost 1 base and 10 bases, in that order; junction bases with no gene match: 8. Per the germline V gene, CDR1 is SGHRS and CDR2 is YFSETQ. This CDR3 is 15 amino acids long. CDR3 sequence: CASSLPTSGEEELFF. The CDR3 DNA sequence: TGCGCCAGCAGCTTGCCGACTAGCGGAGAGGAGGAGCTGTTTTTT.

This clonotype showed up many times. The chain combines TRBV6-6 with TRBJ1-3; maybe TRBD1 (5 bases). The ends were cut back, 8 bases at V and 2 bases at J, with 19 bases in the middle. Looked up from germline, CDR1 is MNHNY and CDR2 is SVGAGI (reference sequence). The CDR3 has 16 amino acids. The chain's CDR3 is CASFQGRPEAGNTIYF. The DNA for the CDR3 is TGTGCCAGCTTCCAGGGCAGGCCTGAAGCTGGAAACACCATATATTTT.

This clonotype was detected many times. The CDR3 is CSVPGLGYNEQFF. CDR3 bases: TGCAGCGTACCGGGACTAGGTTACAATGAGCAGTTCTTC. This sequence joins TRBV29-1 and TRBJ2-1, with TRBD2 identical over 8 bases. Trimming took 6 bases from V and 4 from J; bases not matched to a gene: 5. Germline CDR1 SQVTM, CDR2 ANQGSEA. CDR3 size: 13 residues.

This clonotype was detected ten times or more. The chain employs TRBV5-1 and TRBJ2-2; D call uncertain. The CDR3 covers 15 residues. The V gene's germline CDR1 is SGHRS and CDR2 YFSETQ. Trimming removed 7 bases from V and 1 base from J, with 14 bases in between. CDR3 in amino acids: CASLRGTQNTGELFF. In nucleotides, the CDR3 is TGCGCCAGCTTAAGAGGCACCCAGAACACCGGGGAGCTGTTTTTT. The full variable domain, its missing parts supplied by reference TRBV5-1 and TRBJ2-2, is KAGVTQTPRYLIKTRGQQVTLSCSPISGHRSVSWYQQTPGQGLQFLFEYFSETQRNKGNFPGRFSGRQFSNSRSEMNVSTLELGDSALYLCASLRGTQNTGELFFGEGSRLTVL.

This clonotype has a handful of counts. The chain has TRBV27 and TRBJ1-3, with D unresolved. From germline, CDR1 is MNHEY and CDR2 SMNVEV (reference sequence). V lost 7 bases and J lost 5, with 12 bases in between. The CDR3 covers 13 residues. For the CDR3, the DNA is TGTGCCAGCATCGGGTTGGGGAGAAACACCATATATTTT. This encodes CASIGLGRNTIYF.

The sample holds many counts of this clonotype. The V and J genes are TRBV29-1 and TRBJ2-5, with 7 bases identical to TRBD2. In germline, CDR1 is SQVTM, CDR2 ANQGSEA. This CDR3 is built from 12 residues. J lost 4 bases, V lost 6 bases, and 5 bases had no gene match. CDR3 coding DNA: TGCAGCGTCCGCTGGGGGGGAGAGACCCAGTACTTC. As protein: CSVRWGGETQYF. Full variable domain (missing parts from reference TRBV29-1 and TRBJ2-5): SAVISQKPSRDICQRGTSLTIQCQVDSQVTMMFWYRQQPGQSLTLIATANQGSEATYESGFVIDKFPISRPNLTFSTLTVSNMSPEDSSIYLCSVRWGGETQYFGPGTRLLVL.

This clonotype was observed at least ten times. The chain carries TRBV5-1 and TRBJ2-1; 9 nucleotides align to TRBD2. Germline assignment: CDR1 SGHRS and CDR2 YFSETQ. The CDR3 spans 16 residues. Trimming removed 0 bases from V and 4 bases from J; junction bases left unmatched: 5. In nucleotides, the CDR3 is TGCGCCAGCAGCTTGGTGGGCGGGGGGGCGTACAATGAGCAGTTCTTC. The encoded protein is CASSLVGGGAYNEQFF. The variable domain in full, with the rest retrieved from reference TRBV5-1 and TRBJ2-1, is KAGVTQTPRYLIKTRGQQVTLSCSPISGHRSVSWYQQTPGQGLQFLFEYFSETQRNKGNFPGRFSGRQFSNSRSEMNVSTLELGDSALYLCASSLVGGGAYNEQFFGPGTRLTVL.

This clonotype was picked up many times. CDR3 protein: CSVGDSEQFF. For the CDR3, the DNA is TGCAGCGTGGGGGACAGTGAGCAGTTCTTC. V gene TRBV29-1 combines with J gene TRBJ2-1, with TRBD1 identical over 7 bases. The ends lost 6 bases at V and 9 bases at J; junction bases unmatched: 2. The CDR3 consists of 10 residues. Germline CDR1 is SQVTM and CDR2 is ANQGSEA.

This clonotype was counted many times. This chain links TRBV20-1 with TRBJ2-7, with a weak D call TRBD1 (7 bases). From germline, CDR1 is DFQATT and CDR2 SNEGSKA (reference sequence). The CDR3 length is 13 residues. V shed 4 bases and J shed 4 bases, with 14 bases lying between them. The CDR3 DNA reads as TGCAGTGCTAAGGAGGGGGCGAGGTACGAGCAGTACTTC. Protein sequence: CSAKEGARYEQYF.

This clonotype was recorded at least ten times. J is TRBJ1-1 and V is TRBV9; D is perhaps TRBD1 (6 bases). Between the trimmed V and J ends, which lost 0 bases and 6 bases, there was a span of 15 bases. The CDR3 contains 15 residues. Germline V gives CDR1 SGDLS, CDR2 YYNGEE. Here the CDR3 DNA reads TGTGCCAGCAGCGTAGGTCCAGGGGAAGGTGCTGAAGCTTTCTTT. Protein: CASSVGPGEGAEAFF.

This clonotype was recorded many times. The genes are TRBV7-2 and TRBJ2-5, with D uncertain. Germline lookup yields CDR1 SGHTA and CDR2 FQGNSA. Trimming removed 5 bases from V and 4 bases from J, with 8 bases in between. This CDR3 is 12 amino acids long. Here the CDR3 DNA reads TGTGCCAGCAGCCCCCGGTTAGAGACCCAGTACTTC. This codes for CASSPRLETQYF.

This clonotype was counted at least ten times. The CDR3 DNA is TGTGCCAGCAGTCCCTCAGGCAGGGGCCTTCCGCAGTACTTC. Its protein product is CASSPSGRGLPQYF. The rearrangement joins TRBV12-3 or TRBV12-4 to TRBJ2-7, with D maybe TRBD1 (6 bases). V was shortened by 5 bases and J by 9 bases, with 20 bases between the two germline ends. This CDR3 is built from 14 residues.

This clonotype occurred many times. The chain couples TRBV7-2 to TRBJ1-5; D not resolved. Germline CDR1 reads SGHTA; CDR2 reads FQGNSA. The ends were cut back, 4 bases at V and 6 bases at J, with 16 bases in the middle. The CDR3 has 15 amino acids. The CDR3 DNA sequence: TGTGCCAGCAGCTCCGCCCCCCGAATCAGTCAGCCCCAGCATTTT. Its translation: CASSSAPRISQPQHF.

This clonotype came up many times. The gene calls are TRBV10-3 and TRBJ1-1, with D uncertain. CDR3 length equals 13 residues. Deletions cut 4 bases from V and 1 base from J, with 7 bases between. Germline V lookup: CDR1 ENHRY, CDR2 SYGVKD. CDR3 region: CAISGLGNTEAFF. The CDR3 DNA reads TGTGCCATCAGTGGGCTCGGGAACACTGAAGCTTTCTTT.

Ten or more counts support this clonotype. The genes are TRBV5-1 and TRBJ1-2, with TRBD1 matching over 8 bases. Looked up from germline, CDR1 is SGHRS and CDR2 is YFSETQ. The CDR3 contains 15 residues. Trimming cost V 4 bases and J 6 bases; bases outside gene matches: 11. The CDR3 DNA sequence: TGCGCCAGCAGCCATGGACAGGGCGGAGGAGATGGCTACACCTTC. This encodes CASSHGQGGGDGYTF.

The sample holds many counts of this clonotype. The chain carries TRBV29-1 and TRBJ1-1, with a tentative D call TRBD1 (6 bases). The germline V gene has CDR1 SQVTM and CDR2 ANQGSEA. The ends were cut back, 5 bases at V and 1 base at J, with 14 bases in the middle. The CDR3 runs 14 residues. CDR3 bases: TGCAGCGTTAAACGGGCACAGGGGAACACTGAAGCTTTCTTT. Translated: CSVKRAQGNTEAFF.

This clonotype was picked up many times. V is TRBV20-1 and J is TRBJ1-1; D may be TRBD1 (6 bases). The length of the CDR3 is 12 residues. The V gene's germline CDR1 is DFQATT and CDR2 SNEGSKA (reference sequence). Deletions cut 4 bases from V and 4 bases from J, with 10 bases between. CDR3 bases: TGCAGTGCTAACACAGGGACCACTGAAGCTTTCTTT. This translates into CSANTGTTEAFF.

CDR3 protein: CASSLGFEQFF. DNA of the CDR3: TGCGCCAGCAGCTTGGGGTTTGAGCAGTTCTTC. V usage is TRBV5-1 and J usage is TRBJ2-1; no clear D. The V end lost 0 bases, the J end lost 9 bases, and 4 bases lay between the germline ends. The CDR3 is 11 amino acids. Germline V lookup: CDR1 SGHRS, CDR2 YFSETQ.

This clonotype showed up many times. The V call is TRBV5-1, the J call TRBJ2-5; D not certain. V was clipped by 4 bases and J by 0 bases, with 16 bases between them. There are 16 residues in the CDR3. Per germline, CDR1 SGHRS and CDR2 YFSETQ. For the CDR3, the DNA is TGCGCCAGCAGCCCCCGCCGAACCTTGTACCAAGAGACCCAGTACTTC. Its translation is CASSPRRTLYQETQYF.

About this clonotype itself: It may be a read error: a sequence one base away is much more abundant. V and J are TRBV7-8 and TRBJ1-4, with D possibly being TRBD1 (5 bases). The germline CDR1 and CDR2 sequences are SGHVS and FQNEAQ. The CDR3 contains 16 residues. The CDR3 DNA follows: TGTTCCAGCAGCAGATCACAGGCTGCAACTAATGAAAAACTGTTTTTT. This codes for CSSSRSQAATNEKLFF.